This TCR beta chain came from a study of T cell repertoires in cytomegalovirus infection. As for the study in general: Recently identified HLA-C-restricted and well-studied HLA-B-restricted CMV epitopes were used. Study-wide results and limits: Summed frequency of public TCR beta families distinguished CMV carriers with the relevant HLA.

TCRdb re-called the reads through MiXCR, storing one row per CDR3 protein. The data contain over 100,000 distinct CDR3 sequences, about 30% of them singletons. Many counts were recorded for this clonotype. Antigen specificity is unknown. This CDR3 has 15 residues. The V segment lost 3 bases and the J segment 8 bases; nucleotides outside the gene matches: 10. Germline CDR1 and CDR2: MNHEY and SMNVEV (reference sequence). The chain uses TRBV27 and TRBJ1-2; 9 bases line up with TRBD1. This TCR was recovered from a human donor in good health (CMV status not recorded). Some clones in this sample may be carry-over from other donors' samples. The sequenced sample was CD8+ T cells from cultured PBMCs, obtained from culture after CMV antigen stimulation. The CDR3 sequence: CASSFKRDRVGGYTF. The CDR3 region has the DNA TGTGCCAGCAGTTTTAAACGGGACAGGGTAGGGGGCTACACCTTC.